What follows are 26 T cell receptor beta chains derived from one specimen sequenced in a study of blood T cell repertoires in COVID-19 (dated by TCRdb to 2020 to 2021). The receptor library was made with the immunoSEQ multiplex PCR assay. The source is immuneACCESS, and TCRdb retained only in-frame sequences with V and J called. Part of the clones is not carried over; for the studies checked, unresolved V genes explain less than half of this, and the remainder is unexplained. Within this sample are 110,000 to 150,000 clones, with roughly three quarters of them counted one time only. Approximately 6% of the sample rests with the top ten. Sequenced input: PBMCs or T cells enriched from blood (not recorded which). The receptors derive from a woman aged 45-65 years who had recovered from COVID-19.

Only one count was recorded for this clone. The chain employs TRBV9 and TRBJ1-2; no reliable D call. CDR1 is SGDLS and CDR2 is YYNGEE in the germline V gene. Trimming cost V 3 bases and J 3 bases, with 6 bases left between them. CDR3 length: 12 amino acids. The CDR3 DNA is TGTGCCAGCAGCGCTAGGCACTATGGCTACACCTTC. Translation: CASSARHYGYTF.

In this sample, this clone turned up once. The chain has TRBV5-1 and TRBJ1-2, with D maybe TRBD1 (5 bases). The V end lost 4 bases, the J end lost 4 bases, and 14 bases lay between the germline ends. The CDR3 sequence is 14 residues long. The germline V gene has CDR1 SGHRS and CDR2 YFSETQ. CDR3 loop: CASSTETVSYGYTF. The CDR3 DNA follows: TGCGCCAGCAGCACTGAGACAGTTTCCTATGGCTACACCTTC.

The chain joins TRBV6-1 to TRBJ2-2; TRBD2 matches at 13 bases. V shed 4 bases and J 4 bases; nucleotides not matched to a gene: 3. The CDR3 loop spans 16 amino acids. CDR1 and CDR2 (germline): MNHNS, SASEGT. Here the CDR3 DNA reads TGTGCCAGCAGTGCGGGACTAGCGGGGACCACCGGGGAGCTGTTTTTT. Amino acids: CASSAGLAGTTGELFF.

CDR3 amino acids: CASSQDPQGAGANVLTF. As DNA, the CDR3 is TGCGCCAGCAGCCAAGATCCACAGGGAGCTGGGGCCAACGTCCTGACTTTC. This chain links TRBV4-1 with TRBJ2-6; a weak D match, TRBD1 (6 bases). CDR1 and CDR2 from the germline V gene are MGHRA and YSYEKL. The CDR3 has 17 residues. The germline V and J ends were trimmed by 0 bases and 2 bases, with 11 bases remaining between them.

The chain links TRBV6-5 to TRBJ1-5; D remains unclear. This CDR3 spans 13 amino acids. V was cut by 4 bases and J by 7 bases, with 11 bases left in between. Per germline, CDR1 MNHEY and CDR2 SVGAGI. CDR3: CASSLKVGQPQHF. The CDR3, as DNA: TGTGCCAGCAGTTTAAAGGTCGGGCAGCCCCAGCATTTT.

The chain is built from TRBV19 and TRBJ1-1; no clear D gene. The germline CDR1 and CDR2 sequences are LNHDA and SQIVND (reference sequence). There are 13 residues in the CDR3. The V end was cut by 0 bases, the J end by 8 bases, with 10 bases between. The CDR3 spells CASSIDSTSEAFF. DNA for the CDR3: TGTGCCAGTAGTATAGATAGCACCTCCGAAGCTTTCTTT.

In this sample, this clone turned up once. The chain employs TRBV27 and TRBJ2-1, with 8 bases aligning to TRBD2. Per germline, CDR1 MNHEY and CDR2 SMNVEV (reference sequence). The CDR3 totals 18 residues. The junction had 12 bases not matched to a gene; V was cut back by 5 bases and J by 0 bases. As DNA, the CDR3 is TGTGCCAGCAGTAGGGGCACGGGGGGGACTCTCTCCTACAATGAGCAGTTCTTC. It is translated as CASSRGTGGTLSYNEQFF.

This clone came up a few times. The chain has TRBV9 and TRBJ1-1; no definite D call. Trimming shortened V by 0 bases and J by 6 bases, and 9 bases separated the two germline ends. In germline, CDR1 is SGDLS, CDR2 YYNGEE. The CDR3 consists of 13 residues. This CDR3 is CASSVDNRAEAFF. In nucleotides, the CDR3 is TGTGCCAGCAGCGTAGATAACAGAGCTGAAGCTTTCTTT.

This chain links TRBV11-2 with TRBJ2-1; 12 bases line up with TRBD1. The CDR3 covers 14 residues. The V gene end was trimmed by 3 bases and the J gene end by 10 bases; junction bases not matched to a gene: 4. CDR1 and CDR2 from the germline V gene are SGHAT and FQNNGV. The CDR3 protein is CASSLGTGGREQFF. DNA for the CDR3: TGTGCCAGCAGCTTGGGGACAGGGGGCAGGGAGCAGTTCTTC.

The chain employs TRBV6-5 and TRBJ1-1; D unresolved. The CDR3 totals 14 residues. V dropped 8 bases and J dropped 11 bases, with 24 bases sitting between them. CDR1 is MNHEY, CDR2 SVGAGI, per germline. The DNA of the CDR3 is TGTGCCAGCCCAAAGGAGGAGGCTTTAGGAGAGGCTTTCTTT. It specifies CASPKEEALGEAFF.

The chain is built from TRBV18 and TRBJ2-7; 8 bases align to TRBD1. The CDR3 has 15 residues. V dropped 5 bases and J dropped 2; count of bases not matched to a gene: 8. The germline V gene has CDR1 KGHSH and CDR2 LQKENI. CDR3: CASSTGQGMTYEQYV. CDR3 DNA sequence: TGTGCCAGCTCAACCGGACAGGGAATGACCTACGAGCAGTACGTC.

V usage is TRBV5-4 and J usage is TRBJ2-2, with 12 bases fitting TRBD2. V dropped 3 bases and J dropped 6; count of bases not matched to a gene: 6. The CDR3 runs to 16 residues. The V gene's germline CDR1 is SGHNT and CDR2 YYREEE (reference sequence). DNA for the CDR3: TGTGCCAGCAGCTCCCGGACTAGCGGGGTCCCCGGGGAGCTGTTTTTT. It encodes CASSSRTSGVPGELFF. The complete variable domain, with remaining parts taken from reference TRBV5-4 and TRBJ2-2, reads ETGVTQSPTHLIKTRGQQVTLRCSSQSGHNTVSWYQQALGQGPQFIFQYYREEENGRGNFPPRFSGLQFPNYSSELNVNALELDDSALYLCASSSRTSGVPGELFFGEGSRLTVL.

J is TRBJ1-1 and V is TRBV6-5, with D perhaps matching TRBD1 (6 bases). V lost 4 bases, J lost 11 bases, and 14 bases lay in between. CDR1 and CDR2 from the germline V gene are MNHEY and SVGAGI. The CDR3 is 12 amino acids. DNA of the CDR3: TGTGCCAGCAGTTTAAACAGGGCTCCGGCTTTCTTT. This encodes CASSLNRAPAFF.

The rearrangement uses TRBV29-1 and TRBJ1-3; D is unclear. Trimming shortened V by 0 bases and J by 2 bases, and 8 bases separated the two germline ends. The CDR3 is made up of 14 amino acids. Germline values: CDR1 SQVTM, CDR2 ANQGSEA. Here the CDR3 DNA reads TGCAGCGTTGAAGACCCCGGAGCTGGAAACACCATATATTTT. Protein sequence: CSVEDPGAGNTIYF.

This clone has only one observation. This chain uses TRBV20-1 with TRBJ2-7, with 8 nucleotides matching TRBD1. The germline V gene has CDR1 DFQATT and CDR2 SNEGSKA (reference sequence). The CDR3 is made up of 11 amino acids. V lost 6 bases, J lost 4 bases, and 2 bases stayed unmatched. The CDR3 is CSAQGAYEQYV. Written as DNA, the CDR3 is TGCAGTGCCCAGGGGGCTTACGAGCAGTACGTC.

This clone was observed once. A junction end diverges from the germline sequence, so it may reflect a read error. CDR3 in DNA: TGTTCCAGCAGTTACTCAAGGACAGCTACAGGGGGCTACACCTTC. Its translation is CSSSYSRTATGGYTF. The chain has TRBV6-5 and TRBJ1-2, with TRBD1 as a possible D gene (6 bases). This CDR3 is built from 15 residues. CDR1 MNHEY and CDR2 SVGAGI come from the germline V gene.

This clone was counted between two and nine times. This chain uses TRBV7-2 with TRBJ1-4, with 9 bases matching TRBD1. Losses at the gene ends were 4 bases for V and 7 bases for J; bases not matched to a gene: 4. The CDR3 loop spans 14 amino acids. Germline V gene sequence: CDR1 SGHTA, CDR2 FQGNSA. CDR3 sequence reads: CASSSGTGFEKLFF. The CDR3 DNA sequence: TGTGCCAGCAGCTCCGGGACAGGGTTTGAAAAACTGTTTTTT.

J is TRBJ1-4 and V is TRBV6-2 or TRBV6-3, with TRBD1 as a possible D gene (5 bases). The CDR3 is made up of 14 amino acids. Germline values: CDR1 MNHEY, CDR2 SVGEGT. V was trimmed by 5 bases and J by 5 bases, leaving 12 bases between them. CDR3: CASSAGRGNEKLFF. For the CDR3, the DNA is TGTGCCAGCAGTGCGGGACGAGGAAATGAAAAACTGTTTTTT.

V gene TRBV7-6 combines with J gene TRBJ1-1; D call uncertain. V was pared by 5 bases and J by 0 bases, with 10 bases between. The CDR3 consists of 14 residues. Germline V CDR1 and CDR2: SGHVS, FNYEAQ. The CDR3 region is CASSADGMNTEAFF. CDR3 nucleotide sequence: TGTGCCAGCAGCGCGGACGGGATGAACACTGAAGCTTTCTTT.

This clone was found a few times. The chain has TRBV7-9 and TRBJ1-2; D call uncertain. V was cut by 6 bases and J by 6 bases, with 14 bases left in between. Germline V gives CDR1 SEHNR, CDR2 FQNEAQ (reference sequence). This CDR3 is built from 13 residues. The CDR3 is CASSPNGEDGYTF. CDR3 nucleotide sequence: TGTGCCAGCAGTCCGAACGGGGAAGATGGCTACACCTTC.

CDR3 nucleotide sequence: TGTGCCAGCAGCCCGGGGACACGGGTAAGCACTGAAGCTTTCTTT. This sequence encodes CASSPGTRVSTEAFF. V and J are TRBV11-2 and TRBJ1-1; D may be TRBD1 (6 bases). The V and J ends lost 5 bases and 4 bases respectively, with 17 bases between them. Germline V gene sequence: CDR1 SGHAT, CDR2 FQNNGV. The CDR3 covers 15 residues.

The CDR3 is CASSLSTSGDTQYF. The DNA for the CDR3 is TGTGCCAGCAGTTTATCAACTAGCGGGGATACGCAGTATTTT. This chain connects TRBV27 to TRBJ2-3; TRBD2 agrees at 9 bases. Germline CDR1 and CDR2: MNHEY and SMNVEV (reference sequence). The CDR3 extends over 14 amino acids. V was pared by 0 bases and J by 6 bases, with 1 base of the junction left unmatched.

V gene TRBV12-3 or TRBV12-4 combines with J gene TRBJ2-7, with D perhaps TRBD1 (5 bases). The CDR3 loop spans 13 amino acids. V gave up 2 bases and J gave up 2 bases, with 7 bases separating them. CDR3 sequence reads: CASSLQGAYEQYF. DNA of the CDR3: TGTGCCAGCAGTTTACAGGGTGCCTACGAGCAGTACTTC.

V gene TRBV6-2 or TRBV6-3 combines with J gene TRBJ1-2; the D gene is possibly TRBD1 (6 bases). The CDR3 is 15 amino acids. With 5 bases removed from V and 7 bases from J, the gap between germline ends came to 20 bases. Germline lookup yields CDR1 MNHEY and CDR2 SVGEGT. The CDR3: CASSVGTLEIRGYTF. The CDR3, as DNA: TGTGCCAGCAGTGTGGGGACACTCGAAATTCGTGGCTACACCTTC.

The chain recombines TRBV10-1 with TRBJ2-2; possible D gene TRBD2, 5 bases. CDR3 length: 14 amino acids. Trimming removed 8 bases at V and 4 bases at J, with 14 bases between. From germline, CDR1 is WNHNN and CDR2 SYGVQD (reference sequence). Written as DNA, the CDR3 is TGCGCCAGCTCCTCAGTGGCGGGCACCGGGGAGCTGTTTTTT. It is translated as CASSSVAGTGELFF.

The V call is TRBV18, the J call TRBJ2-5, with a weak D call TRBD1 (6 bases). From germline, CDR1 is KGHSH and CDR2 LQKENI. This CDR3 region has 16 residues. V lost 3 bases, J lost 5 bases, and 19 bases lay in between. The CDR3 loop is CASSPAEGGVGETQYF. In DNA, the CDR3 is TGTGCCAGCTCACCGGCAGAAGGGGGTGTAGGGGAGACCCAGTACTTC.